The source of this TCR beta chain is a study of human T cells and chemical hapten exposure. Germline values: CDR1 SGHVS, CDR2 FQNEAQ. The CDR3 has 14 residues. V gave up 0 bases and J gave up 6 bases; unmatched junction bases: 2. TCRdb re-called the RACE reads with MiXCR, one entry per CDR3 protein. Of some 39,000 distinct CDR3 sequences listed, 8% to 9.5% are singletons. This clonotype was counted at least ten times. What it binds is not known. Regarding time point: patch test 3, about 24 weeks after DPC sensitization. Documented treatment: therapeutic diphenylcyclopropenone sensitization with weekly scalp DPC. Unseparated into fractions, whole blood served as the source from which total RNA was extracted. Blood was collected ahead of every patch test applied. Study-level points and caveats: Sensitizing with DPC caused no change in TCRs above 1 in 1000 frequency.

The sequences come from whole blood, collected in connection with sensitization to the hapten diphenylcyclopropenone (DPC). This clonotype was obtained from a man aged 45-65 years with alopecia areata. Some clones in this sample may be carry-over from other donors' samples. The chain combines TRBV7-8 with TRBJ2-1; 7 positions match TRBD2. The CDR3 nucleotides read TGTGCCAGCAGCTTAGCGCAGCGGGGCAATGAGCAGTTCTTC. Amino acid sequence: CASSLAQRGNEQFF.